These T cell receptor beta chains were read from a single sample in a study of blood T cell repertoires in COVID-19. The data were produced by immunoSEQ multiplex PCR, yet TCRdb's version contains in-frame clones alone and is incomplete. The sample yields about 250,000 clones, 75% to 90% seen once. The material sequenced was peripheral blood. The receptor source for this set is a man in his thirties or forties with acute or convalescent COVID-19. The CDR3 runs from the conserved cysteine through the conserved F or W. Each record gives: V gene, clone size, J gene, D gene, CDR3 protein, CDR3 DNA. The D gene is left open where the match is weak. Clone size is shown for a subset of rows, as once, few, many or a class of expanded clone.

>TRBV24-1|NA|TRBJ2-1|TRBD2
CATTGAGGQDEQFF
TGTGCCACCACGGGGGCGGGGGGGCAGGATGAGCAGTTCTTC
>TRBV5-6|NA|TRBJ2-7|NA
CASTRRDSSYEQYF
TGTGCCAGCACCCGGAGGGACAGCTCCTACGAGCAGTACTTC
>TRBV6-5|once|TRBJ1-2|NA
CASSTPTGSGGYTF
TGTGCCAGCAGTACCCCCACAGGGTCTGGAGGCTACACCTTC
>TRBV5-4|NA|TRBJ2-5|NA
CAAASRLTGQETQYF
TGTGCCGCAGCGAGTCGTTTAACGGGCCAAGAGACCCAGTACTTC
>TRBV27|once|TRBJ1-1|NA
CASSPTRGRETEAFF
TGTGCCAGCAGTCCTACCAGGGGCAGGGAGACTGAAGCTTTCTTT
>TRBV27|few|TRBJ2-7|TRBD1
CASSPRTGDYEQYF
TGTGCCAGCAGTCCCCGGACAGGGGACTACGAGCAGTACTTC
>TRBV6-5|NA|TRBJ2-3|NA
CASKGQGRYTQYF
TGTGCCAGCAAGGGGCAGGGAAGGTACACGCAGTATTTT
>TRBV4-1|NA|TRBJ1-1|NA
CASSQEEGRTEAFF
TGCGCCAGCAGCCAAGAAGAGGGTCGGACTGAAGCTTTCTTT
>TRBV13|NA|TRBJ2-7|TRBD1
CASSHTGTASYEQYF
TGTGCCAGCAGCCACACCGGGACAGCATCCTACGAGCAGTACTTC
>TRBV20-1|NA|TRBJ1-4|NA
CSAGVNEKLFF
TGCAGTGCCGGGGTTAATGAAAAACTGTTTTTT
>TRBV15|NA|TRBJ1-6|NA
CATSSGDRGNNSPLHF
TGTGCCACCAGCAGTGGTGATCGGGGAAATAATTCACCCCTCCACTTT
>TRBV5-1|NA|TRBJ2-3|NA
CASSNTYTDTQYF
TGCGCCAGCAGCAATACTTACACAGATACGCAGTATTTT
>TRBV2|once|TRBJ1-1|NA
CATTGGWNTEAFF
TGTGCCACCACGGGGGGTTGGAACACTGAAGCTTTCTTT
>TRBV2|once|TRBJ2-7|TRBD1
CASRGTGLSYEQYF
TGTGCCAGCAGGGGGACAGGGCTTAGTTACGAGCAGTACTTC
>TRBV19|NA|TRBJ2-5|TRBD2
CASSMGLGGDQETQYF
TGTGCCAGTAGTATGGGACTGGGGGGGGACCAAGAGACCCAGTACTTC
>TRBV19|NA|TRBJ1-4|NA
CASSDGTPYYEKLFF
TGTGCCAGTAGTGACGGGACACCCTATTATGAAAAACTGTTTTTT
>TRBV10-2|NA|TRBJ2-7|TRBD2
CASRRQRDGHYEQYF
TGCGCCAGCAGGAGACAGCGGGACGGACACTACGAGCAGTACTTC
>TRBV19|NA|TRBJ2-3|NA
CASSLQTGDTQYF
TGTGCCAGTAGTCTCCAGACGGGAGATACGCAGTATTTT
>TRBV4-2|NA|TRBJ2-1|TRBD2
CASSPLAGGSSYNEQFF
TGTGCCAGCAGTCCGCTAGCGGGAGGGAGCTCCTACAATGAGCAGTTCTTC
>TRBV19|once|TRBJ1-5|TRBD1
CASRVGQGAQMGQPQHF
TGTGCCAGTAGGGTGGGACAGGGGGCCCAAATGGGGCAGCCCCAGCATTTT
>TRBV28|once|TRBJ1-5|NA
CASSLSGRGEQPQHF
TGTGCCAGCAGTTTATCCGGCAGGGGCGAACAGCCCCAGCATTTT
>TRBV6-4|NA|TRBJ2-3|TRBD1
CASSAQGVSDTQYF
TGTGCCAGCAGTGCGCAGGGGGTCTCAGATACGCAGTATTTT
>TRBV7-3|NA|TRBJ2-1|TRBD2
CASSLSRTSGMLGEQFF
TGTGCCAGCAGCTTAAGCCGGACTAGCGGGATGCTAGGTGAGCAGTTCTTC
>TRBV18|NA|TRBJ2-5|NA
CASSTHLATGETQYF
TGTGCCAGCTCAACGCATCTAGCGACGGGGGAGACCCAGTACTTC
>TRBV6-1|NA|TRBJ2-7|NA
CASSEAGQRVYEQYF
TGTGCCAGCAGTGAAGCTGGCCAGCGGGTATACGAGCAGTACTTC
>TRBV6-1|NA|TRBJ1-4|NA
CASSDHRTDINEKLFF
TGTGCCAGCAGTGACCATAGGACGGACATTAATGAAAAACTGTTTTTT
>TRBV15|NA|TRBJ1-2|TRBD1
CATSRDRAYNTF
TGTGCCACCAGCAGGGACAGGGCCTACAACACCTTC
>TRBV11-2|once|TRBJ1-5|TRBD1
CASSSRTGWNQPQHF
TGTGCCAGCAGCTCCCGGACAGGGTGGAATCAGCCCCAGCATTTT
>TRBV2|NA|TRBJ2-3|NA
CASSNEGGADTQYF
TGTGCCAGCAGCAACGAAGGGGGAGCGGATACGCAGTATTTT
>TRBV11-2|NA|TRBJ2-7|NA
CASSLQGYEQYF
TGTGCCAGCAGCTTACAGGGTTACGAGCAGTACTTC
>TRBV11-1|NA|TRBJ2-7|NA
CASSVSNPNYEQYF
TGTGCCAGCAGCGTATCGAACCCTAACTACGAGCAGTACTTC
>TRBV3-1/TRBV3-2|NA|TRBJ1-6|TRBD1
CASSLDRAVGNSPLHF
TGTGCCAGCAGCCTGGACAGGGCAGTCGGTAATTCACCCCTCCACTTT
>TRBV18|NA|TRBJ2-2|NA
CASSPVESGELFF
TGTGCCAGCTCACCTGTAGAGTCCGGGGAGCTGTTTTTT
>TRBV12-3/TRBV12-4|NA|TRBJ1-4|NA
CASSTSISWKLFF
TGTGCCAGCAGTACTTCCATCTCCTGGAAACTGTTTTTT
>TRBV19|NA|TRBJ2-3|TRBD1
CASRDRDRGTDTQYF
TGTGCCAGTAGAGATCGGGACAGGGGCACAGATACGCAGTATTTT
>TRBV30|NA|TRBJ2-1|TRBD1
CASPQGGQGINEQFF
TGTGCCTCCCCCCAGGGGGGACAGGGGATCAATGAGCAGTTCTTC
>TRBV2|NA|TRBJ1-5|TRBD1
CASRDGTVKQPQHF
TGTGCCAGCAGGGATGGGACAGTGAAACAGCCCCAGCATTTT
>TRBV5-4|NA|TRBJ2-3|NA
CASSLPGVDTQYF
TGTGCCAGCAGCCTACCAGGGGTAGATACGCAGTATTTT
>TRBV6-6|NA|TRBJ1-6|NA
CASSYGRHPRNSPLHF
TGTGCCAGCAGTTACGGCAGGCATCCCCGAAATTCACCCCTCCACTTT
>TRBV12-3/TRBV12-4|NA|TRBJ2-1|TRBD1
CASSGSDRALVFF
TGTGCCAGCAGTGGATCGGACAGGGCTCTGGTGTTCTTC
>TRBV5-6|NA|TRBJ2-3|TRBD2
CASSRLAGGGDTQYF
TGTGCCAGCAGCCGACTAGCGGGAGGGGGAGATACGCAGTATTTT
>TRBV19|NA|TRBJ2-3|NA
CASQNRPSTDTQYF
TGTGCCAGTCAAAACAGACCTAGCACAGATACGCAGTATTTT
>TRBV28|NA|TRBJ2-3|NA
CASSLWDRPDTQYF
TGTGCCAGCAGTTTATGGGACAGACCAGATACGCAGTATTTT
>TRBV5-1|few|TRBJ1-1|NA
CASSPGAGALNTEAFF
TGCGCCAGCAGCCCAGGGGCAGGGGCCCTGAACACTGAAGCTTTCTTT
>TRBV2|NA|TRBJ2-2|NA
CASSELFSTGELFF
TGTGCCAGCAGTGAATTGTTCTCCACCGGGGAGCTGTTTTTT
>TRBV6-6|NA|TRBJ1-5|NA
CASSYSARRRDQPQHF
TGTGCCAGCAGTTACTCAGCTCGACGTCGGGATCAGCCCCAGCATTTT
>TRBV28|NA|TRBJ2-7|TRBD1
CASSFLEGRWGQGDYEQYF
TGTGCCAGCAGTTTTTTGGAAGGAAGATGGGGACAGGGGGATTACGAGCAGTACTTC
>TRBV18|NA|TRBJ2-5|TRBD2
CASSPWQLAGGLSQTQYF
TGTGCCAGCTCACCATGGCAACTAGCGGGGGGACTCAGCCAGACCCAGTACTTC